This TCR beta chain was profiled in a study of T cells in tuberculosis. Study details: This South African cohort compared adolescents with or without latent tuberculosis against adults with active tuberculosis.

To note about this clone: Its antigen is unknown.

Time point: new active TB diagnosis, blood taken before or within 7 days of starting treatment. General study findings and limits: Shorter CDR3-alpha in active tuberculosis partly drove smaller distances.

TCRdb's copy holds only in-frame clones and misses some; the assay was immunoSEQ multiplex PCR. Found here are 30,000 to 35,000 clones, around 93% of them singletons; the top ten hold 2% to 2.5%. The CDR3 extends over 15 amino acids. Germline lookup yields CDR1 WNHNN and CDR2 SYGVQD (reference sequence). After removal of 2 bases from V and 7 bases from J, the junction contained 3 bases not matched to a gene. The chain combines TRBV10-1 with TRBJ2-1; TRBD2 aligns across 12 bases. The source is an adult with tuberculosis. The sequenced sample was PBMCs, obtained at tuberculosis diagnosis. The CDR3 region has the DNA TGCGCCAGCAGTGAGAGACTAGCGGGGGTTAATGAGCAGTTCTTC. Protein product: CASSERLAGVNEQFF.